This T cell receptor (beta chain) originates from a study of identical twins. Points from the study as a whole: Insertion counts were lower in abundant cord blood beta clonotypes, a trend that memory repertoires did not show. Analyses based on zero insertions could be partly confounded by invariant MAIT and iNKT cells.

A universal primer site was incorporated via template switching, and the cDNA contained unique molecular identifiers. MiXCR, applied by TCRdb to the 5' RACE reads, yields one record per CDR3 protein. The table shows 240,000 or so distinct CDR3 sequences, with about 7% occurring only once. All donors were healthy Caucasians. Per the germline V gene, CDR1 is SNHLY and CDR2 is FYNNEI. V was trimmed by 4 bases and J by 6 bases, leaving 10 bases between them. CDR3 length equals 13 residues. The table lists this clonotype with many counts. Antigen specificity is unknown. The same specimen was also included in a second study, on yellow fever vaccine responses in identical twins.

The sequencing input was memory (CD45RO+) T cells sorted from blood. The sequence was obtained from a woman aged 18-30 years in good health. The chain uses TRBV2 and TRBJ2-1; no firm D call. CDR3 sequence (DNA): TGTGCCAGCAGTGTTACTCTTGTCAATGAGCAGTTCTTC. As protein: CASSVTLVNEQFF.